These 5 T cell receptor beta chains were sequenced from one sample in a study of radiation and T cells in renal cell carcinoma. Treatment meaning: 15 Gy SBRT to primary tumor, nephrectomy 4 weeks later. Libraries were prepared by immunoSEQ multiplex PCR; TCRdb keeps only in-frame clonotypes and omits some of them. This table has 9,400 or so clones, roughly 50% appearing once. The sample consisted of tumor tissue, taken from a patient whose treatment included radiotherapy and nephrectomy. The receptor set was obtained from a man aged 55 to 69 with renal cell carcinoma.

J is TRBJ2-7 and V is TRBV19; D might be TRBD1 or TRBD2, each matching 5 bases. The CDR3 runs to 15 residues. Trimming removed 5 bases from V and 5 bases from J, with 19 bases in between. Germline CDR1 is LNHDA and CDR2 is SQIVND (reference sequence). The CDR3 sequence: CASSATGTRGDEQYF. The CDR3, as DNA: TGTGCCAGTAGTGCGACCGGGACCCGAGGGGACGAGCAGTACTTC.

This clone was counted between two and nine times. This chain joins TRBV4-1 and TRBJ2-2; 7 bases line up with TRBD2. The CDR3 runs to 17 residues. CDR1 is MGHRA, CDR2 YSYEKL, per germline. V was clipped by 4 bases and J by 2 bases; unmatched bases: 10. CDR3 nucleotides: TGCGCCAGCAGCCCAATCGGGCTAGCGGACAACACCGGGGAGCTGTTTTTT. It translates to CASSPIGLADNTGELFF.

This clone is labeled large. The chain employs TRBV7-2 and TRBJ2-7; unclear D gene. The length of the CDR3 is 11 residues. From germline, CDR1 is SGHTA and CDR2 FQGNSA. Trimming took 7 bases from V and 0 from J, leaving 4 bases between them. The CDR3 nucleotides are TGTGCCAGCACTAACTCCTACGAGCAGTACTTC. Protein: CASTNSYEQYF.

This rearrangement joins TRBV6-6 to TRBJ2-3, with 11 bases that match TRBD2. Germline CDR1 MNHNY, CDR2 SVGAGI (reference sequence). V dropped 6 bases and J dropped 2; count of bases not matched to a gene: 4. The CDR3 length is 15 residues. The CDR3 loop is CASRGLAEITDTQYF. Here the CDR3 DNA reads TGTGCCAGCAGGGGACTAGCGGAAATCACAGATACGCAGTATTTT.

There are a few counts of this clone. The CDR3 region has the DNA TGTGCCAGCAGCCTGAGACTAGCGGGAGCTCGAGAGCAGTACTTC. Translated, it gives CASSLRLAGAREQYF. This sequence joins TRBV11-3 and TRBJ2-7; 12 bases map to TRBD2. CDR3 length: 15 amino acids. V lost 5 bases and J lost 7; bases outside the gene matches: 9. Germline V gene data show CDR1 as SGHNT and CDR2 as YENEEA.